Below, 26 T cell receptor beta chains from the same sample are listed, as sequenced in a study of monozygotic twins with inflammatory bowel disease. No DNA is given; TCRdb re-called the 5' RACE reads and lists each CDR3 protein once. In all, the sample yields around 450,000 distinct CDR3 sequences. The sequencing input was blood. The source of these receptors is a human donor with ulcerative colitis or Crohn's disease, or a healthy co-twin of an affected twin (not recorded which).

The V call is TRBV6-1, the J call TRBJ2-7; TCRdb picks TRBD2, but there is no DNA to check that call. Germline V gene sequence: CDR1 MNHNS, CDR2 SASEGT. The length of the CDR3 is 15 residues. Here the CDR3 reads CASSRPGLAAYEQYF.

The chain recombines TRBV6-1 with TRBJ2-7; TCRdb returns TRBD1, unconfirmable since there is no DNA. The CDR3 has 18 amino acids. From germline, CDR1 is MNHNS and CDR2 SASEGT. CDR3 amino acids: CASNAVGRTRASSYEQYF.

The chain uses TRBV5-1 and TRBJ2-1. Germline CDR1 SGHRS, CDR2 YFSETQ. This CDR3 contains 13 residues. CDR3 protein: CASSLVTEDEQFF.

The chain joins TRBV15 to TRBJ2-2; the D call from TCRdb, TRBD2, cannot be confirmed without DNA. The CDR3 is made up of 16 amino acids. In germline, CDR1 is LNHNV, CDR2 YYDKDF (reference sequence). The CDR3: CATSSARDYVTGELFF.

The CDR3 sequence: CASGLTSGSRSSTDTQYF. The J gene is TRBJ2-3, the V gene TRBV7-2; the D call from TCRdb, TRBD2, cannot be confirmed without DNA. The CDR3 spans 18 residues. Germline CDR1 is SGHTA and CDR2 is FQGNSA.

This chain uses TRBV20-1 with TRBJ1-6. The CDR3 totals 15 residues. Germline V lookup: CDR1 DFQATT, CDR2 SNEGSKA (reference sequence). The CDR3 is CSARADGTTNSPLHF.

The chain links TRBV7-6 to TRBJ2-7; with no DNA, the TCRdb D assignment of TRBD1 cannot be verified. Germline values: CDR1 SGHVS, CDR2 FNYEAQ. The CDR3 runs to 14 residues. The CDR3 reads CASSLDMSSYEQYF. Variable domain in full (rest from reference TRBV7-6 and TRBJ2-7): GAGVSQSPRYKVTKRGQDVALRCDPISGHVSLYWYRQALGQGPEFLTYFNYEAQQDKSGLPNDRFSAERPEGSISTLTIQRTEQRDSAMYRCASSLDMSSYEQYFGPGTRLTVT.

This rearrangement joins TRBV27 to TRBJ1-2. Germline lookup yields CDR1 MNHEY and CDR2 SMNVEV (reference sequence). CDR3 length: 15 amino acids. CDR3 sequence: CATKMGPRVPYGYTF.

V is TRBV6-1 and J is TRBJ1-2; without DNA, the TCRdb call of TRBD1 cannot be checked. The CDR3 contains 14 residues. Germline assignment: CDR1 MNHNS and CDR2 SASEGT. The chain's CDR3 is CASRNRGRGNGYTF.

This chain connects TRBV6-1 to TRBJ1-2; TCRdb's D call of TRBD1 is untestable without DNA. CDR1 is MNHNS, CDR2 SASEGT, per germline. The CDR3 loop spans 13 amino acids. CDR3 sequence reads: CASRGRANYGYTF.

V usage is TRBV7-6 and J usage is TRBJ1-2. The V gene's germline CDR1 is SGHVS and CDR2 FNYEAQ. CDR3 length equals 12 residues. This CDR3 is CASSSVAGGYTF.

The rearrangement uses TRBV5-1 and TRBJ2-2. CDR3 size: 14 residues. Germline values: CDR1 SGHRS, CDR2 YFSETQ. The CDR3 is CASSLDATPGELFF.

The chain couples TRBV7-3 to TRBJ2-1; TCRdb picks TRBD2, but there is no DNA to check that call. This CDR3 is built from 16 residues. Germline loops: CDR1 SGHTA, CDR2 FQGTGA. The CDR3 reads CASSFRPYIPYNEQFF.

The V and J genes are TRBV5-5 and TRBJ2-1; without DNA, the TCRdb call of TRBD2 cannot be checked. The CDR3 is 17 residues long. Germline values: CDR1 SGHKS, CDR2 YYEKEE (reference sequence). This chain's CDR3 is CASSLGGLDPSYNEQFF.

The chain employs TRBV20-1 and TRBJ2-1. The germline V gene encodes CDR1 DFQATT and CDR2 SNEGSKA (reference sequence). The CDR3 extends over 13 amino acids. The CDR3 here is CSARILAVNEQFF.

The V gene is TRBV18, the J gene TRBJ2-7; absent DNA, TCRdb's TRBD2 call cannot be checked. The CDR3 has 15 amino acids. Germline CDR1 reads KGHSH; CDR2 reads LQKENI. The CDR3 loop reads CASSPPELPGGEQYF.

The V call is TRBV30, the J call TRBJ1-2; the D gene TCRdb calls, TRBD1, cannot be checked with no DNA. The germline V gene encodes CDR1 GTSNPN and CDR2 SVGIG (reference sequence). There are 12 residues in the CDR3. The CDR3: CAWSDPGNGYTF.

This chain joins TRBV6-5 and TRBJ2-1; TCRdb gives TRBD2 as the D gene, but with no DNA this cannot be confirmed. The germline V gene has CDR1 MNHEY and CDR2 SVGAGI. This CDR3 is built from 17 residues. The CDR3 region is CASSWAGGSARKNEQFF.

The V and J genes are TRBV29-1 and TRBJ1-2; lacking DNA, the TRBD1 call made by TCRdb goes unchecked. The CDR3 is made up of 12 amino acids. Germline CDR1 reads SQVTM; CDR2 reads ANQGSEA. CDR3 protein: CSVGGGNYGYTF. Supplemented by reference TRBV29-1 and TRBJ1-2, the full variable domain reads SAVISQKPSRDICQRGTSLTIQCQVDSQVTMMFWYRQQPGQSLTLIATANQGSEATYESGFVIDKFPISRPNLTFSTLTVSNMSPEDSSIYLCSVGGGNYGYTFGSGTRLTVV.

This chain's CDR3 is CASSQDRAFSLMNTEAFF. The rearrangement uses TRBV3-1 and TRBJ1-1. This CDR3 comprises 18 residues. CDR1 is LGHDT, CDR2 YNNKEL, per germline (reference sequence).

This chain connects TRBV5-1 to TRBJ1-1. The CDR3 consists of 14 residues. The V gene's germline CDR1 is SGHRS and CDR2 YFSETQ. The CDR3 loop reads CASSLSESYAEAFF. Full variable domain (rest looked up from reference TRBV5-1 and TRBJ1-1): KAGVTQTPRYLIKTRGQQVTLSCSPISGHRSVSWYQQTPGQGLQFLFEYFSETQRNKGNFPGRFSGRQFSNSRSEMNVSTLELGDSALYLCASSLSESYAEAFFGQGTRLTVV.

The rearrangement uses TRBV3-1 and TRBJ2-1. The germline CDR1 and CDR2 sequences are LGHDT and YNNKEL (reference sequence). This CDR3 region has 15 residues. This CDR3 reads CASSPRAGYYNEQFF.

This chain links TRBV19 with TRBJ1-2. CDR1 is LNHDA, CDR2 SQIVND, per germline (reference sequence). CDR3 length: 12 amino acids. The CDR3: CASSTPAYGYTF.

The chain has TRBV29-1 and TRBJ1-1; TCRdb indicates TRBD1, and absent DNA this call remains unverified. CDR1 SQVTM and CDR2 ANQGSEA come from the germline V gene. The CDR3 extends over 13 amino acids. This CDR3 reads CSVRQGGITEAFF.

CDR3 loop: CASRIGPNYEQYF. J is TRBJ2-7 and V is TRBV12-3 or TRBV12-4. This CDR3 is 13 amino acids long.

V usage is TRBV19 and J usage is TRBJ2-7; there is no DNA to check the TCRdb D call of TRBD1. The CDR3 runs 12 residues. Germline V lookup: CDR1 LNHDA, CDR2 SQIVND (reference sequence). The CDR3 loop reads CASSMGGYEQYF.